This T cell receptor (beta chain) was documented in a study of Ad26.COV2.S vaccination and SARS-CoV-2 variants. Across the whole study: In the COV1001 trial, the donor was in the Ad26.COV2.S arm. Study-wide results and caveats: TCR breadth and depth analyses may have underestimated total T cell responses. Spike-specific TCR breadth was greater in vaccine than placebo recipients.

A note on this clone: Its antigen remains unidentified.

Treatment specified: roughly 19 received Ad26.COV2.S at low or high dose, single or two shots; roughly 5 received placebo; per-sample allocation not given. Sampling happened 63 days after the first vaccine or placebo injection. Expression of Wuhan-strain SARS-CoV-2 spike came from the Ad26 vector that formed the vaccine. Profiled with immunoSEQ multiplex PCR; TCRdb holds only in-frame clones, not every one. The table has about 320,000 clones, 86% seen once. The receptor was isolated from a person aged 18-60 years who received the Ad26.COV2.S COVID-19 vaccine or a placebo. The sequencing used peripheral blood, collected in a trial of Ad26.COV2.S vaccine versus placebo.

The CDR3 nucleotides are TGCGCCAGCAGCCAATTTTTCCAGACAGCGACTCTAGCCAAAAACATTCAGTACTTC. It encodes CASSQFFQTATLAKNIQYF. V usage is TRBV4-3 and J usage is TRBJ2-4; weak D call: TRBD1 (5 bases). CDR3 length: 19 residues. CDR1 LGHNA and CDR2 YSLEER come from the germline V gene. Trimming shortened V by 2 bases and J by 0 bases, and 20 bases separated the two germline ends.